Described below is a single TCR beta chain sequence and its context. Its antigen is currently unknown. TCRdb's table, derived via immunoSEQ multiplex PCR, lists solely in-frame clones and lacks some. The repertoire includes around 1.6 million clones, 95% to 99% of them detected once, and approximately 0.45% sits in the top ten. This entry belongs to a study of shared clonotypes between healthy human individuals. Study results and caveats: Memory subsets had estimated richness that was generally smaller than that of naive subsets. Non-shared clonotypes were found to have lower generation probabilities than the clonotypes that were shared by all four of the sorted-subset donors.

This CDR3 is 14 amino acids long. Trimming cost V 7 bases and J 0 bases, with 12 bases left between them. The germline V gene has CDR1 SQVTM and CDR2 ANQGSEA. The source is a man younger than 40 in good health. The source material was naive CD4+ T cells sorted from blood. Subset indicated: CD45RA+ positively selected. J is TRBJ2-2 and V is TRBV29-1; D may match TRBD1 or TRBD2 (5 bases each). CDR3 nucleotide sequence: TGCAGCGCCGGGACGACAACGAACACCGGGGAGCTGTTTTTT. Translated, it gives CSAGTTTNTGELFF.